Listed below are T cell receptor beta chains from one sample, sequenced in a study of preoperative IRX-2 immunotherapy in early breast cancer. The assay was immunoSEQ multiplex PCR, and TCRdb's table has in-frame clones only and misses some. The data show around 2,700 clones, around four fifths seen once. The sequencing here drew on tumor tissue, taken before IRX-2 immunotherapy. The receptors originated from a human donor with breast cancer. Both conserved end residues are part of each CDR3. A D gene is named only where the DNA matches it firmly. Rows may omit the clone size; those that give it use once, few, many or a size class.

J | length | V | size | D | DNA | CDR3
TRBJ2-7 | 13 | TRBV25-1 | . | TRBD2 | TGTGCCAGCGGACTAGCGGGAGTCTACGAGCAGTACTTC | CASGLAGVYEQYF
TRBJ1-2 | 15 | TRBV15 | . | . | TGTGCCAGCAGCCACCTACAGACAGGTAGCTATGGCTACACCTTC | CASSHLQTGSYGYTF
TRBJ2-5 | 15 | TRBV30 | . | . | TGTGCCTGGAGGAGGAGGGGGGCTTTTAGAGAGACCCAGTACTTC | CAWRRRGAFRETQYF
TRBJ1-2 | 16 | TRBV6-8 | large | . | TGTGCCAGCAGAGTGGACGTTATGCGGGGGAACTATGGCTACACCTTC | CASRVDVMRGNYGYTF
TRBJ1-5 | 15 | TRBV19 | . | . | TGTGCCAGTAGTATAGATCCGGGGGGCAATCAGCCCCAGCATTTT | CASSIDPGGNQPQHF
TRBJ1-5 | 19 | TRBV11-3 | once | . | TGTGCTAGCAGCTTATATGGTCGGCAGAGGGGGTCGAGCAATCAGCCCCAGCATTTT | CASSLYGRQRGSSNQPQHF
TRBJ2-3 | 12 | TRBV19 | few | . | TGTGCCAGCAACGGGCTTGGGGATACGCAGTATTTT | CASNGLGDTQYF
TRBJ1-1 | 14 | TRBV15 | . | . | TGTGCCACCAGCAGAGGAGACGGGAACACTGAAGCTTTCTTT | CATSRGDGNTEAFF
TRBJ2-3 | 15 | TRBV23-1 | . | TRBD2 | TGCGCCAGCAGTCGGGACTATTTTAGCACAGATACGCAGTATTTT | CASSRDYFSTDTQYF
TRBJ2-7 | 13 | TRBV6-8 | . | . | TGTGCCAGCAGTTACTCGGGACCGGGGTCGGGGTTCTTC | CASSYSGPGSGFF
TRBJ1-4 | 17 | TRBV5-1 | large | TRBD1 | TGCGCCAGCAGCACGGACAGGGGGGACGATCAGCGGGAAAAACTGTTTTTT | CASSTDRGDDQREKLFF
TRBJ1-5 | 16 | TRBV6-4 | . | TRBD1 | TGTGCCAGCAGACAGGGGGGGGCGCAGGGCAATCAGCCCCAGCATTTT | CASRQGGAQGNQPQHF
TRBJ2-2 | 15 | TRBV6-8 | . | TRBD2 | TGTGCCATCAGGGAGGGAGCGAGGAACACCGGGGAGCTGTTTTTT | CAIREGARNTGELFF
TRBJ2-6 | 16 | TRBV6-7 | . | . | TGTGCCAGCAGGCGAACGAAGGTGGACGGGGCCAACGTCCTGACTTTC | CASRRTKVDGANVLTF
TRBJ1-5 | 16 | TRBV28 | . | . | TGTGCCAGCAGTTTCACGGGGGCGCGGGGCAATCAGCCCCAGCATTTT | CASSFTGARGNQPQHF
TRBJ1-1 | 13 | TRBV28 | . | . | TGTGCCAGCAGTTCGGGGCAAGTCACTGAAGCTTTCTTT | CASSSGQVTEAFF
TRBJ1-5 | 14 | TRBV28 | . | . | TGTGCCAGCAGTCCAGTCTATAGCAATCAGCCCCAGCATTTT | CASSPVYSNQPQHF
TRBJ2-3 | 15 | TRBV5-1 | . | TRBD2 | TGCGCCAGCAGCTTGTCGCGGGGGGGCGCAGATACGCAGTATTTT | CASSLSRGGADTQYF
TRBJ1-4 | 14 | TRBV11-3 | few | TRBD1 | TGTGCCAGCAGCAGACAGGGCCTGAATGAAAAACTGTTTTTT | CASSRQGLNEKLFF
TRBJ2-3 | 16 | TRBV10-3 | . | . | TGTGCCATCAGTGAGTCCTTGAGCGGACATCCAGATACGCAGTATTTT | CAISESLSGHPDTQYF
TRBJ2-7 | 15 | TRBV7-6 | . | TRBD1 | TGTGCCAGCAGCTTATTGGTCCAGGGGGCCTACGAGCAGTACTTC | CASSLLVQGAYEQYF
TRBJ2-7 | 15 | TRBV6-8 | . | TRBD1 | TGTGCCAGCAGACTTCGGACAGGTTGGGGCAACGAGCAGTACTTC | CASRLRTGWGNEQYF
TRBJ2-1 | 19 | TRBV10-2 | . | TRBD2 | TGCGCCAGCAGTGTACAGGTCCGGAGGGGGACTAGCGGCTACAATGAGCAGTTCTTC | CASSVQVRRGTSGYNEQFF